The 15 T cell receptor beta chains below were found in one sample sequenced in a study of response to subunit inactivated influenza vaccine. TCRdb re-derived calls from the RT-PCR reads in MiXCR, one entry per CDR3 protein. The sample contains 860,000 or so distinct CDR3 sequences, less than 25% of which appear only once. The starting material was PBMCs from blood, obtained 5 days after vaccination. These receptors were taken from a man aged 45-60 years who received an inactivated influenza vaccine.

J is TRBJ2-3 and V is TRBV18; D call uncertain. Germline values: CDR1 KGHSH, CDR2 LQKENI. This CDR3 spans 15 amino acids. The ends were cut back, 2 bases at V and 1 base at J, with 10 bases in the middle. The CDR3 is CASSPSRFGTDTQYF. CDR3 bases: TGTGCCAGCTCACCAAGTAGGTTCGGCACAGATACGCAGTATTTT.

This chain uses TRBV11-1 with TRBJ2-1, with TRBD2 identical over 9 bases. This CDR3 is 18 amino acids long. J lost 8 bases, V lost 0 bases, and 14 bases had no gene match. CDR1 is SGHAT and CDR2 is FQDESV in the germline V gene (reference sequence). The CDR3 coding sequence is TGTGCCAGCAGCTTAGCGCTACTTCGCAGCGGGGGGTATTATGAGCAGTTCTTC. Residues: CASSLALLRSGGYYEQFF.

The chain links TRBV29-1 to TRBJ2-3; D may be TRBD1 or TRBD2 (6 bases each). The CDR3 has 13 residues. Germline lookup yields CDR1 SQVTM and CDR2 ANQGSEA. The CDR3 bases are TGCAGTGCTCTTGGGGGGCCGGGTGTTACGCAGTATTTT. It translates to CSALGGPGVTQYF.

This chain connects TRBV4-1 to TRBJ1-1; D call uncertain. Trimming shortened V by 7 bases and J by 2 bases, and 14 bases separated the two germline ends. There are 14 residues in the CDR3. From germline, CDR1 is MGHRA and CDR2 YSYEKL. CDR3 region: CASTLSPFNTEAFF. The CDR3 DNA sequence: TGCGCCAGCACCCTGTCGCCGTTTAACACTGAAGCTTTCTTT.

For the CDR3, the DNA is TGTGCCAGCAGTTTATCGTTGGGGTCTGGGGCCAACGTCCTGACTTTC. This sequence encodes CASSLSLGSGANVLTF. The V call is TRBV27, the J call TRBJ2-6; no clear D. CDR3 length equals 16 residues. The germline V and J ends were trimmed by 0 bases and 1 base, with 7 bases remaining between them. Germline loops: CDR1 MNHEY, CDR2 SMNVEV (reference sequence).

This clonotype was observed a handful of times. The chain is built from TRBV5-1 and TRBJ1-3; the D gene is possibly TRBD1 (6 bases). This CDR3 comprises 15 residues. V lost 0 bases and J lost 0, with 7 bases in between. Germline V gene lookup returns CDR1 SGHRS and CDR2 YFSETQ. Written as DNA, the CDR3 is TGCGCCAGCAGCTTGGCAGGGGTCTCTGGAAACACCATATATTTT. It translates to CASSLAGVSGNTIYF.

This clonotype was found a few times. This chain uses TRBV12-3 or TRBV12-4 with TRBJ1-5, with D perhaps TRBD1 (6 bases). The CDR3 sequence is 11 residues long. The V and J ends lost 5 bases and 14 bases respectively, with 13 bases between them. CDR3 sequence: CASSQGLKEHF. CDR3 coding DNA: TGTGCCAGCAGTCAGGGGTTAAAGGAGCATTTT.

The V gene is TRBV6-2 or TRBV6-3, the J gene TRBJ2-7; unclear D gene. Trimming cost V 4 bases and J 0 bases, with 7 bases left between them. This CDR3 is built from 13 residues. The germline V gene encodes CDR1 MNHEY and CDR2 SVGEGT. The DNA for the CDR3 is TGTGCCAGCAGTTCGGACCGCTCCTACGAGCAGTACTTC. Translating it yields CASSSDRSYEQYF.

This chain joins TRBV7-2 and TRBJ2-3; perhaps TRBD2 as D (5 bases). The germline CDR1 and CDR2 sequences are SGHTA and FQGNSA. This CDR3 contains 16 residues. V gave up 0 bases and J gave up 4 bases, with 14 bases separating them. CDR3 residues: CASSLAPLGFADTQYF. CDR3 sequence (DNA): TGTGCCAGCAGCTTAGCCCCACTAGGATTCGCAGATACGCAGTATTTT.

This clonotype came up a few times. The genes are TRBV7-9 and TRBJ2-4, with 9 bases identical to TRBD2. CDR3 length: 15 residues. Trimming removed 2 bases from V and 6 bases from J; junction bases left unmatched: 5. CDR1 is SEHNR, CDR2 FQNEAQ, per germline (reference sequence). The CDR3 is CASSLSTGLANIQYF. In DNA, the CDR3 is TGTGCCAGCAGCTTAAGTACGGGACTAGCAAACATTCAGTACTTC.

This clonotype was recorded a few times. CDR3 amino acids: CAISESEGNRGELFF. The CDR3 nucleotides are TGTGCCATCAGTGAGTCGGAAGGAAACCGCGGGGAGCTGTTTTTT. The J gene is TRBJ2-2, the V gene TRBV10-3, with unresolved D. V was pared by 0 bases and J by 7 bases, with 12 bases between. CDR3 size: 15 residues. CDR1 ENHRY and CDR2 SYGVKD come from the germline V gene.

The rearrangement joins TRBV28 to TRBJ2-1; 10 nucleotides line up with TRBD2. CDR1 is MDHEN and CDR2 is SYDVKM in the germline V gene. The CDR3 consists of 15 residues. V gave up 7 bases and J gave up 2 bases; unmatched junction bases: 5. This chain's CDR3 is CASTSSGRPYNEQFF. The CDR3 region has the DNA TGTGCCAGCACCTCTAGCGGGAGACCCTACAATGAGCAGTTCTTC.

This clonotype was counted a few times. The chain recombines TRBV28 with TRBJ2-1; weak D call: TRBD1 (6 bases). The CDR3 is made up of 13 amino acids. V was clipped by 8 bases and J by 8 bases, with 16 bases between them. Germline lookup yields CDR1 MDHEN and CDR2 SYDVKM. The CDR3 reads CASSLVQGYEQFF. The CDR3 DNA follows: TGTGCCAGCTCGCTCGTACAGGGCTATGAGCAGTTCTTC.

The chain joins TRBV4-2 to TRBJ1-2; 8 nucleotides agree with TRBD1. Germline CDR1 and CDR2: LGHNA and YNFKEQ. Trimming at V came to 3 bases and at J to 8 bases, leaving 11 bases not matched to a gene. This CDR3 is built from 15 residues. CDR3 bases: TGTGCCAGCAGCCACCCTCTGCAGGGGGCTAGGGGCTACACCTTC. Translating gives CASSHPLQGARGYTF.

This clonotype showed up just a few times. The chain joins TRBV14 to TRBJ2-7; D possibly corresponds to TRBD2 (6 bases). The CDR3 runs 15 residues. Germline CDR1 and CDR2: SGHDN and FVKESK. V lost 3 bases, J lost 5 bases, and 17 bases lay in between. This CDR3 is CASSHRLTSFNEQYF. CDR3 DNA: TGTGCCAGCAGCCACCGCCTCACTAGCTTTAACGAGCAGTACTTC.